The following is a T cell receptor beta chain sequence with its context. This CDR3 region has 17 residues. Germline loops: CDR1 LGHDT, CDR2 YNNKEL (reference sequence). V lost 0 bases, J lost 7 bases, and 18 bases lay in between. The data are from a study of blood T cell repertoires in COVID-19. Overall study: The United States, Italy and Spain were the sources of the acute and convalescent COVID-19 samples. In each case, the material was cDNA or gDNA derived from T cells, B-cell-depleted T cells, or PBMCs.

In the source study's methods: Reference gene primer amplification yielded estimated nucleated cell counts. Clones were read by immunoSEQ multiplex PCR, and TCRdb kept only the in-frame ones, dropping some. The DNA gave D and trimming, while V, J and clone size come from that table. Of about 110,000 clones listed, 90% are singletons. Sequencing was performed on peripheral blood. The genes are TRBV3-1 (or the pseudogene TRBV3-2) and TRBJ1-4; a possible D gene is TRBD1 (6 bases). The sequence was collected from a human donor in a cohort sampled during active COVID-19. CDR3 region: CASSQDWAVRGAEKLFF. The CDR3 DNA is TGTGCCAGCAGCCAAGATTGGGCGGTTCGGGGGGCTGAAAAACTGTTTTTT.